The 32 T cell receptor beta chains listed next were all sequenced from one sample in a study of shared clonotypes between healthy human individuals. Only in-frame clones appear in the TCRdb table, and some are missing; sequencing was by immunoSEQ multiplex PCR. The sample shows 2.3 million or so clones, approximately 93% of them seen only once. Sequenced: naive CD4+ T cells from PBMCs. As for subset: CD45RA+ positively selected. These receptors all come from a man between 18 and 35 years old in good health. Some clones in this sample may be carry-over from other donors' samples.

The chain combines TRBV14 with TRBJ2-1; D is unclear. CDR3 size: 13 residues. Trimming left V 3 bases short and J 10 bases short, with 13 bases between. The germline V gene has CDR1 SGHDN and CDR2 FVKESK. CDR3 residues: CASSQSGQGEQFF. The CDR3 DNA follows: TGTGCCAGCAGCCAGTCGGGCCAAGGAGAGCAGTTCTTC.

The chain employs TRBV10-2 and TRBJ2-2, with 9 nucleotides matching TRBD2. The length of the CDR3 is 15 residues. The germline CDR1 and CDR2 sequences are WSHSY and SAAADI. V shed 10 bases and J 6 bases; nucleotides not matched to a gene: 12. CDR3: CATRGREGLPGELFF. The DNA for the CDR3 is TGCGCCACCAGAGGGCGGGAGGGCCTTCCCGGGGAGCTGTTTTTT.

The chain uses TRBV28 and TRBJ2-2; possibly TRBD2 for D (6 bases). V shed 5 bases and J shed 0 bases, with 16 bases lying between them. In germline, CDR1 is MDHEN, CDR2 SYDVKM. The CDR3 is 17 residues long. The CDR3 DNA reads TGTGCCAGCAGTCACCCCTGGGGGAGGACGAACACCGGGGAGCTGTTTTTT. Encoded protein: CASSHPWGRTNTGELFF.

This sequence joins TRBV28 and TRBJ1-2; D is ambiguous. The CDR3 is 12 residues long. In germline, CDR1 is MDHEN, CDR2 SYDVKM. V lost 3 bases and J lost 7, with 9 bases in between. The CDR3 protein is CASSFALGGYTF. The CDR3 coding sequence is TGTGCCAGCAGTTTTGCGTTGGGTGGCTACACCTTC.

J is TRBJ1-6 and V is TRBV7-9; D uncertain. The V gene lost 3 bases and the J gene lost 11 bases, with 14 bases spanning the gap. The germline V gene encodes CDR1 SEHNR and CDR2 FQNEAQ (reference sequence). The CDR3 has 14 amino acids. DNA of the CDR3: TGTGCCAGCAGCTTTCTCTCCAGCGACACACCCCTCCACTTT. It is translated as CASSFLSSDTPLHF.

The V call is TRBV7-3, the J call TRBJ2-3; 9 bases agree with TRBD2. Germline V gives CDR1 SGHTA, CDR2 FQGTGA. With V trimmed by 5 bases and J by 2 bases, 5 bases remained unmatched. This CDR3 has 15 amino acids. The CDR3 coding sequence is TGTGCCAGCAGCCTAGGGACTAGCTACACAGATACGCAGTATTTT. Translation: CASSLGTSYTDTQYF.

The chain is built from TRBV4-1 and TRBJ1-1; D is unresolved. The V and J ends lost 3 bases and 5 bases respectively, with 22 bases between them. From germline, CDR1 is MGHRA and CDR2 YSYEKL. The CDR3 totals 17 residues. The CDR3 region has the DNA TGCGCCAGCAGCCATACCCGGGGAGGGAACGCCCTGACTGAAGCTTTCTTT. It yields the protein CASSHTRGGNALTEAFF.

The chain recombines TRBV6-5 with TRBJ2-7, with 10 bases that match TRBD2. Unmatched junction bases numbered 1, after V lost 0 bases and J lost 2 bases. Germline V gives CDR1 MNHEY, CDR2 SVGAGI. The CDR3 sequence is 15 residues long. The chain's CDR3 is CASSYSSGGAYEQYF. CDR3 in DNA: TGTGCCAGCAGTTACTCGAGCGGGGGGGCCTACGAGCAGTACTTC.

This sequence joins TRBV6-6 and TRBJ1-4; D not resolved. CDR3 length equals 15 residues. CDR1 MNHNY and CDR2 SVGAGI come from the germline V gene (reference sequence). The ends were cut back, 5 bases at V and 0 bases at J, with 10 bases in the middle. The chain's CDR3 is CASSRPGATNEKLFF. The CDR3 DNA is TGTGCCAGCAGTCGCCCAGGAGCAACTAATGAAAAACTGTTTTTT.

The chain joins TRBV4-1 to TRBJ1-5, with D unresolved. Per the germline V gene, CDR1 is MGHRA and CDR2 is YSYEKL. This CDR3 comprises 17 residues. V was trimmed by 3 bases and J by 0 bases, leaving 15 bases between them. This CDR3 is CASSQRRGSDSNQPQHF. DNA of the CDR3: TGCGCCAGCAGCCAGAGACGAGGGTCCGATAGCAATCAGCCCCAGCATTTT.

The CDR3 nucleotides are TGTGCCAGCACTCCGCCGGGACATTCGAACGAGCAGTACTTC. Encoded protein: CASTPPGHSNEQYF. V is TRBV6-1 and J is TRBJ2-7; TRBD1 is a possible D gene (6 bases). Trimming pared 7 bases from V and 5 bases from J, leaving 18 bases between. Germline CDR1 is MNHNS and CDR2 is SASEGT. The CDR3 totals 14 residues.

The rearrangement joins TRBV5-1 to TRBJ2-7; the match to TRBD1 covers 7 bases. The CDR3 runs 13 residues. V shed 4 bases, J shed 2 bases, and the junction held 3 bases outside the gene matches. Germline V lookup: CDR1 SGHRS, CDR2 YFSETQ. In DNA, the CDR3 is TGCGCCAGCAGCCCGACAGGGCCCTACGAGCAGTACTTC. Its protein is CASSPTGPYEQYF.

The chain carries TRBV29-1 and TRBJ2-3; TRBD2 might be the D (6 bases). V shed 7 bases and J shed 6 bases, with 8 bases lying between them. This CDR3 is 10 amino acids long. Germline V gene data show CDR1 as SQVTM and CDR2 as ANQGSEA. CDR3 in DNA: TGCAGCGGGGGGGTGGATACGCAGTATTTT. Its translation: CSGGVDTQYF.

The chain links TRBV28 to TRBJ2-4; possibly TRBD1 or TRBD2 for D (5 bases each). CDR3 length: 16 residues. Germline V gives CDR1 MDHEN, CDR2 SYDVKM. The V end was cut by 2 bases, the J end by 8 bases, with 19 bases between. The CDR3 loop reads CASSLPRAGSGHIQYF. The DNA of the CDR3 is TGTGCCAGCAGTTTACCCCGGGCAGGGAGTGGGCACATTCAGTACTTC.

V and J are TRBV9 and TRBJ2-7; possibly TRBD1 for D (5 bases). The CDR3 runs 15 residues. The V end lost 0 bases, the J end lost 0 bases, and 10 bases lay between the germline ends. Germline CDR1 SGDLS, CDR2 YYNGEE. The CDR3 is CASSVATGPSYEQYF. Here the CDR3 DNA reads TGTGCCAGCAGCGTAGCTACAGGCCCCTCCTACGAGCAGTACTTC. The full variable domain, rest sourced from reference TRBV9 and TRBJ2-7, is DSGVTQTPKHLITATGQRVTLRCSPRSGDLSVYWYQQSLDQGLQFLIQYYNGEERAKGNILERFSAQQFPDLHSELNLSSLELGDSALYFCASSVATGPSYEQYFGPGTRLTVT.

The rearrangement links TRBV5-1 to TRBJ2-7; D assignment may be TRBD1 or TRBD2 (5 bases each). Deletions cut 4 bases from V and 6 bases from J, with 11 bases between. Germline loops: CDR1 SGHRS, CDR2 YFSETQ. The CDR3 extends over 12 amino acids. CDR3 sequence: CASSRGPPEQYF. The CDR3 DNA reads TGCGCCAGCAGCAGGGGACCTCCCGAGCAGTACTTC.

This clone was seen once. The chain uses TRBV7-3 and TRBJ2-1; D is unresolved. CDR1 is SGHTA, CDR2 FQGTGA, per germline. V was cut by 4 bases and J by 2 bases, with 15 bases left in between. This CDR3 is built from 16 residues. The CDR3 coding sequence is TGTGCCAGCAGCTCCGCCGGCGGAGTGGCCTACAATGAGCAGTTCTTC. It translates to CASSSAGGVAYNEQFF. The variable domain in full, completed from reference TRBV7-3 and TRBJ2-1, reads GAGVSQTPSNKVTEKGKYVELRCDPISGHTALYWYRQSLGQGPEFLIYFQGTGAADDSGLPNDRFFAVRPEGSVSTLKIQRTERGDSAVYLCASSSAGGVAYNEQFFGPGTRLTVL.

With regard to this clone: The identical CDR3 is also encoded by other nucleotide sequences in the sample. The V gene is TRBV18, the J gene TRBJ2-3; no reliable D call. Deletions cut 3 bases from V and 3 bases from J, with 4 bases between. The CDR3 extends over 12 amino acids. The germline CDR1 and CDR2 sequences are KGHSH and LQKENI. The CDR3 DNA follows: TGTGCCAGCTCACCGCCAACAGATACGCAGTATTTT. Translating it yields CASSPPTDTQYF. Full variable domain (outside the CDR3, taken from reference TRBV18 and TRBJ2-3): NAGVMQNPRHLVRRRGQEARLRCSPMKGHSHVYWYRQLPEEGLKFMVYLQKENIIDESGMPKERFSAEFPKEGPSILRIQQVVRGDSAAYFCASSPPTDTQYFGPGTRLTVL.

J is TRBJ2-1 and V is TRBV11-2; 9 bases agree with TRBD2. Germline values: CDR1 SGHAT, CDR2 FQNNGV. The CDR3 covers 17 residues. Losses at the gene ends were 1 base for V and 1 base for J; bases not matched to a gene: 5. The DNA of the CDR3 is TGTGCCAGCAGCTTAGTATATAGCGGGGGTTCCTACAATGAGCAGTTCTTC. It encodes CASSLVYSGGSYNEQFF.

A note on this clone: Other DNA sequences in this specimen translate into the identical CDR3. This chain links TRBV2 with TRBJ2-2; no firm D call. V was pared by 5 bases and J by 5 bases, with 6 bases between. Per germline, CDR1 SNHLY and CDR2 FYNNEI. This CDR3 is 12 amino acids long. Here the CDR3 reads CASSLGTGELFF. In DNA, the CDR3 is TGTGCCAGCAGTCTAGGAACCGGGGAGCTGTTTTTT.

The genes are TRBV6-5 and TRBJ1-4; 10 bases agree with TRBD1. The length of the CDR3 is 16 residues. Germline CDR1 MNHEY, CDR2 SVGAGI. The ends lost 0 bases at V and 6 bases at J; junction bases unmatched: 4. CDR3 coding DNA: TGTGCCAGCAGTTACTCCGCCGGGACAGGGGATGAAAAACTGTTTTTT. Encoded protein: CASSYSAGTGDEKLFF.

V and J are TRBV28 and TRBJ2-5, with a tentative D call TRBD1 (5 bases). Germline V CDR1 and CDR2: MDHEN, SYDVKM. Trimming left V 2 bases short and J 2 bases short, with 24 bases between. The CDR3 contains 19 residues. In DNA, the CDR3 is TGTGCCAGCAGTTTACGCGAAGGGCTCAGCAGGGCTTATCAAGAGACCCAGTACTTC. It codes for CASSLREGLSRAYQETQYF.

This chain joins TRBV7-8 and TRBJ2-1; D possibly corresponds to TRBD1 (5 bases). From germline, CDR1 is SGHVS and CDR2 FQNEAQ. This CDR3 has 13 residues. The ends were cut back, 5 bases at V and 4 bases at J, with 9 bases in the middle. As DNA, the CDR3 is TGTGCCAGCAGCGCGACAGATTACAATGAGCAGTTCTTC. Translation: CASSATDYNEQFF.

CDR3 in amino acids: CASTISYSEAFF. The CDR3 DNA reads as TGTGCCAGCACCATAAGCTATTCTGAAGCTTTCTTT. The V call is TRBV11-1, the J call TRBJ1-1; the D is unclear. With 7 bases removed from V and 6 bases from J, the gap between germline ends came to 12 bases. This CDR3 spans 12 amino acids. Germline V gene sequence: CDR1 SGHAT, CDR2 FQDESV (reference sequence).

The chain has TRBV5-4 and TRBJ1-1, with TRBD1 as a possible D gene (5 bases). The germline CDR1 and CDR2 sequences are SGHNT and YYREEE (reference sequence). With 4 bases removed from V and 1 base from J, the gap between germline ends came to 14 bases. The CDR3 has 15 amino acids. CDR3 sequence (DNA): TGTGCCAGCAGCCCCCAAGGAGACAGGAACACTGAAGCTTTCTTT. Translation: CASSPQGDRNTEAFF.

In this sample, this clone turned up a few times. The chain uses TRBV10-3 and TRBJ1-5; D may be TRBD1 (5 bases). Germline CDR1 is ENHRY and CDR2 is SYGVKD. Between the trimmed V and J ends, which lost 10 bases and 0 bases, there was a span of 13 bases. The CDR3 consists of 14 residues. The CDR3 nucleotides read TGTGCCACACGACAGTCCCCTAGCAATCAGCCCCAGCATTTT. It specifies CATRQSPSNQPQHF.

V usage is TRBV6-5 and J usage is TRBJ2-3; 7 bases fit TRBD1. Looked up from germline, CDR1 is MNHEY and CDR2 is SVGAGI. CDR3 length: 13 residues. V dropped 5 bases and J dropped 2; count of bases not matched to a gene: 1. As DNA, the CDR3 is TGTGCCAGCAGTAAGGGGGCCACAGATACGCAGTATTTT. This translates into CASSKGATDTQYF.

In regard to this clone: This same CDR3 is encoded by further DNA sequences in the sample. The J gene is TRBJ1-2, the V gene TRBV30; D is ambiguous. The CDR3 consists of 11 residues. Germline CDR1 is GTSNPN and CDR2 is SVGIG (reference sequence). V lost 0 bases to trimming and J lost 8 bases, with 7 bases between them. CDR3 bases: TGTGCCTGGAGTGTACTAGGGGGCTACACCTTC. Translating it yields CAWSVLGGYTF. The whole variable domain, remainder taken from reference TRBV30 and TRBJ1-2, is SQTIHQWPATLVQPVGSPLSLECTVEGTSNPNLYWYRQAAGRGLQLLFYSVGIGQISSEVPQNLSASRPQDRQFILSSKKLLLSDSGFYLCAWSVLGGYTFGSGTRLTVV.

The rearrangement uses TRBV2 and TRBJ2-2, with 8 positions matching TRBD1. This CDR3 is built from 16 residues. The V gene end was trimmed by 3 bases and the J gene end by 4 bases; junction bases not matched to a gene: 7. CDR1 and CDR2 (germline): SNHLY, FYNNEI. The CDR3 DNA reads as TGTGCCAGCAGTGATTCAGGGGGCGACCCCACCGGGGAGCTGTTTTTT. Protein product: CASSDSGGDPTGELFF.

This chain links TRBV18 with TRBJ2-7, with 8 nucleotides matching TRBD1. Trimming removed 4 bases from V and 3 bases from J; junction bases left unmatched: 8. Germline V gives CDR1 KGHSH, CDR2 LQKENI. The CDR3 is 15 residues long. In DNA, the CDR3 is TGTGCCAGCTCACGGGCGGGACAGGTCTTCTACGAGCAGTACTTC. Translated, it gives CASSRAGQVFYEQYF.

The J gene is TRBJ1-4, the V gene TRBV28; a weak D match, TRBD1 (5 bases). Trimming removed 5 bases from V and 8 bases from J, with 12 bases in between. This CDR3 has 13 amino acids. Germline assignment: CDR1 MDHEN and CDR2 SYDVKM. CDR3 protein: CASSQITGEKLFF. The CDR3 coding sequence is TGTGCCAGCAGTCAAATTACAGGAGAAAAACTGTTTTTT.

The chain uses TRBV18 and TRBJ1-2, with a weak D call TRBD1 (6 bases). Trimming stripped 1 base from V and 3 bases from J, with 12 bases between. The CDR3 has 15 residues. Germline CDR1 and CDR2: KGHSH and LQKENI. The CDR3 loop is CASSPRTGAYYGYTF. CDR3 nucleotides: TGTGCCAGCTCACCACGGACGGGGGCGTACTATGGCTACACCTTC.